This T cell receptor (beta chain) was identified during a study of T-cell reconstitution after alpha-beta-depleted transplantation in children. TCRbeta library construction was performed incorporating unique molecular identifiers. TCRdb re-called the PCR reads with MiXCR, one entry per CDR3 protein. This sample has about 150,000 distinct CDR3 sequences; around 10% occur once, and the top ten carry approximately 13%. The germline V and J ends were trimmed by 3 bases and 12 bases, with 21 bases remaining between them. CDR1 and CDR2 from the germline V gene are SGHDN and FVKESK. The CDR3 consists of 15 residues. This clonotype was seen at least ten times. The antigen remains undetermined. Whole-study results and caveats: The high TCRbeta diversity at day 60 in some patients came from surviving recipient T cells and thymic progenitors. T-cell counts and diversity at one year following transplant were attributed mainly to newly produced T cells.

The chain has TRBV14 and TRBJ2-1; no reliable D call. The receptor's source is a boy aged 2 to 9 with acute myeloid leukemia, due to receive a stem cell transplant. Source: PBMCs, taken before TCRalphabeta/CD19-depleted stem cell transplant. CDR3 region: CASSQGRVFSGVQFF. CDR3 bases: TGTGCCAGCAGCCAGGGTAGGGTTTTTTCAGGCGTGCAGTTCTTC. Variable domain in full (rest from reference TRBV14 and TRBJ2-1): EAGVTQFPSHSVIEKGQTVTLRCDPISGHDNLYWYRRVMGKEIKFLLHFVKESKQDESGMPNNRFLAERTGGTYSTLKVQPAELEDSGVYFCASSQGRVFSGVQFFGPGTRLTVL.